The T cell receptor beta chain described here comes from a study of shared T cell receptors in the human thymus. Looked up from germline, CDR1 is SGHDN and CDR2 is FVKESK. This CDR3 has 14 residues. V lost 1 base and J 8 bases, leaving 14 bases between the germline ends. Profiled with immunoSEQ multiplex PCR; TCRdb holds only in-frame clones, not every one. The sample has roughly 700,000 clones; 85% to 90% are singletons. These same records also appear under a second study, on human thymus T cells. That report adds: What appeared biased in thymic and blood repertoires was the usage of V and J genes. Thymic repertoires from unrelated individuals overlapped highly, related research reported.

The V call is TRBV14, the J call TRBJ1-1; possibly TRBD1 for D (5 bases). Sequences were obtained from thymocytes. The TCR originated in a boy in the first two years of life with a congenital heart defect. The CDR3 protein is CASSQGPGDSEAFF. CDR3 in DNA: TGTGCCAGCAGCCAAGGTCCAGGAGACAGCGAAGCTTTCTTT.